These T cell receptor beta chains were read from a single sample in a study of blood T cell repertoires in COVID-19. Libraries were prepared by immunoSEQ multiplex PCR; TCRdb keeps only in-frame clonotypes and omits some of them. The table lists 270,000 or so clones, nearly 90% of them singletons. Material for sequencing was peripheral blood. Source of these receptors: a woman aged 35 to 49 who had recovered from COVID-19. The CDR3 runs from the conserved cysteine through the conserved F or W. Fields, in order: D gene, V gene, J gene, clone size, CDR3 protein, CDR3 DNA. D genes are given only for firm matches. A row's size may be missing; if present it is once, few, many or a size class.

d_call: TRBD1
v_call: TRBV18
j_call: TRBJ2-7
clone_size: .
cdr3_aa: CASSTQGSYEQYF
cdr3_nt: TGTGCCAGCTCAACACAGGGGTCCTACGAGCAGTACTTC

d_call: .
v_call: TRBV18
j_call: TRBJ1-2
clone_size: .
cdr3_aa: CASSPQRVNNYGYTF
cdr3_nt: TGTGCCAGCTCACCACAGAGGGTGAATAACTATGGCTACACCTTC

d_call: TRBD2
v_call: TRBV27
j_call: TRBJ2-2
clone_size: .
cdr3_aa: CASSRRLAGATGELFF
cdr3_nt: TGTGCCAGCAGCCGGAGACTAGCGGGAGCCACCGGGGAGCTGTTTTTT

d_call: TRBD1
v_call: TRBV7-8
j_call: TRBJ2-3
clone_size: .
cdr3_aa: CASSEPTGTEFTDTQYF
cdr3_nt: TGTGCCAGCAGCGAACCCACCGGGACAGAGTTCACAGATACGCAGTATTTT

d_call: .
v_call: TRBV4-1
j_call: TRBJ2-7
clone_size: .
cdr3_aa: CASSHGLSPGEQYF
cdr3_nt: TGCGCCAGCAGCCACGGGTTAAGCCCGGGGGAGCAGTACTTC

d_call: .
v_call: TRBV10-3
j_call: TRBJ1-1
clone_size: .
cdr3_aa: CAISEQGQTTEAFF
cdr3_nt: TGTGCCATCAGTGAACAGGGACAAACCACTGAAGCTTTCTTT

d_call: TRBD1
v_call: TRBV2
j_call: TRBJ2-5
clone_size: .
cdr3_aa: CASSEEGAISSTQYF
cdr3_nt: TGTGCCAGCAGTGAAGAGGGGGCGATTAGTAGCACCCAGTACTTC

d_call: .
v_call: TRBV3-1/TRBV3-2
j_call: TRBJ2-5
clone_size: once
cdr3_aa: CASSRGETQYF
cdr3_nt: TGTGCCAGCAGCCGAGGGGAGACCCAGTACTTC

d_call: .
v_call: TRBV7-9
j_call: TRBJ1-2
clone_size: .
cdr3_aa: CASTKIAGDNYGYTF
cdr3_nt: TGTGCCAGCACCAAAATCGCCGGGGATAACTATGGCTACACCTTC

d_call: .
v_call: TRBV19
j_call: TRBJ2-1
clone_size: .
cdr3_aa: CASHTMTGHHEQFF
cdr3_nt: TGTGCCAGCCACACCATGACGGGTCATCATGAGCAGTTCTTC

d_call: TRBD1
v_call: TRBV2
j_call: TRBJ1-1
clone_size: .
cdr3_aa: CASSGTGGTNTEAFF
cdr3_nt: TGTGCCAGCAGCGGGACAGGAGGGACTAACACTGAAGCTTTCTTT

d_call: TRBD1
v_call: TRBV4-1
j_call: TRBJ2-2
clone_size: .
cdr3_aa: CASSNGQGPRGELFF
cdr3_nt: TGCGCCAGCAGCAACGGACAGGGCCCCAGAGGGGAGCTGTTTTTT

d_call: TRBD2
v_call: TRBV28
j_call: TRBJ2-2
clone_size: .
cdr3_aa: CASTSGAINTGELFF
cdr3_nt: TGTGCCAGCACTAGCGGGGCCATCAACACCGGGGAGCTGTTTTTT

d_call: TRBD1
v_call: TRBV5-1
j_call: TRBJ2-3
clone_size: .
cdr3_aa: CASSNGQGAGNTDTQYF
cdr3_nt: TGCGCCAGCAGCAACGGACAGGGGGCAGGGAACACAGATACGCAGTATTTT

d_call: .
v_call: TRBV2
j_call: TRBJ2-5
clone_size: .
cdr3_aa: CASSAEQETQYF
cdr3_nt: TGTGCCAGCAGTGCAGAACAAGAGACCCAGTACTTC

d_call: TRBD1
v_call: TRBV28
j_call: TRBJ1-2
clone_size: .
cdr3_aa: CASSRQGGPYGYTF
cdr3_nt: TGTGCCAGCAGCCGACAGGGAGGCCCGTATGGCTACACCTTC

d_call: TRBD1
v_call: TRBV6-5
j_call: TRBJ2-7
clone_size: .
cdr3_aa: CASIGQGYEQYF
cdr3_nt: TGTGCCAGCATAGGACAGGGCTACGAGCAGTACTTC

d_call: .
v_call: TRBV30
j_call: TRBJ2-6
clone_size: .
cdr3_aa: CAWTGFSGANVLTF
cdr3_nt: TGTGCCTGGACAGGATTCTCTGGGGCCAACGTCCTGACTTTC

d_call: TRBD1
v_call: TRBV7-6
j_call: TRBJ2-7
clone_size: .
cdr3_aa: CASSLGHRGGYEQYF
cdr3_nt: TGTGCCAGCAGCTTAGGTCACAGGGGTGGTTACGAGCAGTACTTC

d_call: TRBD1
v_call: TRBV5-1
j_call: TRBJ1-1
clone_size: .
cdr3_aa: CASSRTGTNTEAFF
cdr3_nt: TGCGCCAGCAGCAGGACAGGGACGAACACTGAAGCTTTCTTT

d_call: .
v_call: TRBV5-1
j_call: TRBJ1-1
clone_size: .
cdr3_aa: CASSAGGWDTEAFF
cdr3_nt: TGCGCCAGCAGCGCTGGGGGGTGGGACACTGAAGCTTTCTTT

d_call: .
v_call: TRBV9
j_call: TRBJ1-5
clone_size: .
cdr3_aa: CASSVGGDPRNQPQHF
cdr3_nt: TGTGCCAGCAGCGTAGGGGGAGACCCTCGCAATCAGCCCCAGCATTTT

d_call: TRBD1
v_call: TRBV19
j_call: TRBJ1-2
clone_size: .
cdr3_aa: CASRGQYYGYTF
cdr3_nt: TGTGCCAGTCGGGGACAGTACTATGGCTACACCTTC

d_call: TRBD1
v_call: TRBV5-1
j_call: TRBJ2-5
clone_size: .
cdr3_aa: CASSTKTGEETQYF
cdr3_nt: TGCGCCAGCAGCACTAAGACAGGGGAAGAGACCCAGTACTTC

d_call: TRBD1
v_call: TRBV25-1
j_call: TRBJ2-1
clone_size: few
cdr3_aa: CASSADRGFYNEQFF
cdr3_nt: TGTGCCAGCAGTGCCGACAGGGGGTTCTACAATGAGCAGTTCTTC

d_call: TRBD2
v_call: TRBV29-1
j_call: TRBJ2-3
clone_size: .
cdr3_aa: CSVEERLAGNTQYF
cdr3_nt: TGCAGCGTTGAAGAGCGGCTAGCGGGGAATACGCAGTATTTT

d_call: TRBD2
v_call: TRBV15
j_call: TRBJ2-1
clone_size: .
cdr3_aa: CATSRGAAGEPYNEQFF
cdr3_nt: TGTGCCACCAGCAGAGGAGCGGCGGGAGAGCCCTACAATGAGCAGTTCTTC

d_call: .
v_call: TRBV10-3
j_call: TRBJ1-4
clone_size: .
cdr3_aa: CAISETEMTATNEKLFF
cdr3_nt: TGTGCCATCAGTGAAACAGAGATGACCGCAACTAATGAAAAACTGTTTTTT

d_call: .
v_call: TRBV11-3
j_call: TRBJ2-3
clone_size: .
cdr3_aa: CASSLVSGKGTDTQYF
cdr3_nt: TGTGCCAGCAGCTTAGTATCGGGGAAGGGCACAGATACGCAGTATTTT

d_call: TRBD1
v_call: TRBV11-2
j_call: TRBJ2-7
clone_size: .
cdr3_aa: CASSLVLGQGSEQYF
cdr3_nt: TGTGCCAGCAGCTTAGTTTTGGGACAGGGGAGCGAGCAGTACTTC

d_call: TRBD1
v_call: TRBV7-8
j_call: TRBJ1-1
clone_size: .
cdr3_aa: CASIPTGKDTEAFF
cdr3_nt: TGTGCCAGCATCCCGACAGGGAAGGACACTGAAGCTTTCTTT

d_call: TRBD1
v_call: TRBV7-2
j_call: TRBJ1-1
clone_size: once
cdr3_aa: CASSTRGVRSEAFF
cdr3_nt: TGTGCCAGCAGCACCAGGGGGGTGAGGTCGGAAGCTTTCTTT

d_call: TRBD1
v_call: TRBV5-5
j_call: TRBJ2-7
clone_size: .
cdr3_aa: CASSLDRRQGAYEQYF
cdr3_nt: TGTGCCAGCAGCTTGGATAGACGACAGGGGGCTTACGAGCAGTACTTC

d_call: .
v_call: TRBV29-1
j_call: TRBJ1-3
clone_size: .
cdr3_aa: CSVEEAGLNPSGNTIYF
cdr3_nt: TGCAGCGTTGAAGAGGCGGGTTTAAATCCCTCTGGAAACACCATATATTTT

d_call: .
v_call: TRBV12-3/TRBV12-4
j_call: TRBJ1-1
clone_size: .
cdr3_aa: CASSLGGEAFF
cdr3_nt: TGTGCCAGCAGTTTAGGAGGGGAAGCTTTCTTT

d_call: TRBD2
v_call: TRBV6-5
j_call: TRBJ2-5
clone_size: .
cdr3_aa: CASSPASGKGETQYF
cdr3_nt: TGTGCCAGCAGTCCCGCTAGCGGGAAGGGTGAGACCCAGTACTTC

d_call: .
v_call: TRBV2
j_call: TRBJ2-7
clone_size: once
cdr3_aa: CASNRQDSYEQYF
cdr3_nt: TGTGCCAGCAACCGACAGGACTCCTACGAGCAGTACTTC

d_call: .
v_call: TRBV5-1
j_call: TRBJ2-5
clone_size: .
cdr3_aa: CASSLGTNPGETQYF
cdr3_nt: TGCGCCAGCAGCTTGGGCACGAATCCGGGGGAGACCCAGTACTTC

d_call: TRBD1
v_call: TRBV28
j_call: TRBJ1-2
clone_size: .
cdr3_aa: CASSTPGQPLGYTF
cdr3_nt: TGTGCCAGCAGTACTCCGGGACAGCCCCTAGGCTACACCTTC

d_call: TRBD1
v_call: TRBV2
j_call: TRBJ1-2
clone_size: .
cdr3_aa: CASSIGTGANYGYTF
cdr3_nt: TGTGCCAGCAGTATTGGGACAGGCGCTAACTATGGCTACACCTTC

d_call: .
v_call: TRBV27
j_call: TRBJ2-6
clone_size: .
cdr3_aa: CASSREGPLGQSYSGANVLTF
cdr3_nt: TGTGCCAGCAGTCGGGAAGGTCCCCTTGGACAGTCTTACTCTGGGGCCAACGTCCTGACTTTC

d_call: .
v_call: TRBV30
j_call: TRBJ2-3
clone_size: .
cdr3_aa: CACGRPDTQYF
cdr3_nt: TGTGCCTGTGGCCGCCCAGATACGCAGTATTTT

d_call: .
v_call: TRBV3-1/TRBV3-2
j_call: TRBJ1-2
clone_size: .
cdr3_aa: CASSQEGATGYTF
cdr3_nt: TGTGCCAGCAGCCAAGAAGGGGCAACTGGCTACACCTTC

d_call: TRBD2
v_call: TRBV5-1
j_call: TRBJ2-1
clone_size: .
cdr3_aa: CASTETGGREVEQFF
cdr3_nt: TGCGCCAGCACGGAAACGGGAGGGAGGGAGGTTGAGCAGTTCTTC

d_call: TRBD1
v_call: TRBV19
j_call: TRBJ1-3
clone_size: .
cdr3_aa: CASSPRQGGSGNTIYF
cdr3_nt: TGTGCCAGTAGTCCCCGACAGGGGGGCTCTGGAAACACCATATATTTT

d_call: .
v_call: TRBV6-1
j_call: TRBJ1-1
clone_size: few
cdr3_aa: CASSDGDMNTEAFF
cdr3_nt: TGTGCCAGCAGTGACGGGGACATGAACACTGAAGCTTTCTTT

d_call: .
v_call: TRBV10-3
j_call: TRBJ1-2
clone_size: once
cdr3_aa: CATQQGSGYTF
cdr3_nt: TGTGCCACGCAACAGGGATCTGGCTACACCTTC

d_call: TRBD2
v_call: TRBV30
j_call: TRBJ2-3
clone_size: once
cdr3_aa: CAWSRSRTSGGTDTQYF
cdr3_nt: TGTGCCTGGAGTAGGAGCCGGACTAGCGGGGGCACAGATACGCAGTATTTT

d_call: TRBD2
v_call: TRBV19
j_call: TRBJ2-7
clone_size: .
cdr3_aa: CASSRTSGASLGYEQYF
cdr3_nt: TGTGCCAGTAGTAGGACTAGCGGGGCGAGTTTAGGCTACGAGCAGTACTTC

d_call: TRBD1
v_call: TRBV5-4
j_call: TRBJ2-4
clone_size: .
cdr3_aa: CASSPGQGTGDIQYF
cdr3_nt: TGTGCCAGCAGCCCTGGACAGGGAACGGGGGACATTCAGTACTTC

d_call: .
v_call: TRBV6-5
j_call: TRBJ1-5
clone_size: .
cdr3_aa: CASSSQGDNQPQHF
cdr3_nt: TGTGCCAGCAGTTCGCAGGGTGACAATCAGCCCCAGCATTTT